This T cell receptor beta chain stems from a study of T cells after yellow fever vaccination (dated by TCRdb to the late 2010s). At the level of the whole study: The SMART-Seq v4 Ultra Low Input RNA kit was used to prepare libraries from fractions with low cell numbers. To track T-cell clones before and after primary and booster YFV17D yellow fever vaccination, bulk TCR alpha and beta repertoires were sequenced longitudinally. Two healthy male donors made up the cohort, one aged 18 to 29 years and the other aged 30 to 39 years. Blood was drawn at multiple timepoints before and after primary and secondary immunization, with bulk PBMC replicates and cell subsets isolated. What the authors observed across the whole study: The secondary T-cell response was weaker than the primary response but faster, peaking on day 5 instead of day 15. Most clones expanded after primary vaccination were re-detected after the booster (approximately 95% of CD4 and around 88% of CD8), suggesting broad memory maintenance. Only a couple of donors were included in the study, so the extent to which the findings can be generalized is limited. A small fraction of clonotypes appeared in both the CD4 and CD8 compartments, likely as a result of convergent recombination. Because abundant contaminating clonotypes from the bulk population could be contained in FACS-sorted repertoires, computational filtering was required.

Only a few counts were recorded for this clonotype. Its specific antigen is unknown. No base-level quality is on record; no much larger clone is a single base apart. TCR cDNA was made using 5'RACE template switching, a step that added a universal primer site and unique molecular identifiers. Priming for cDNA synthesis came from both the TCR alpha and TCR beta constant segments. Library amplification used two PCR steps, and the second PCR step added sample barcodes and sequencing adapters. Sequencing of libraries was done on Illumina HiSeq 2500 (2x100 bp) or NovaSeq (2x150 bp). On the authors' methods: Reads were demultiplexed and collapsed into UMI consensus sequences with MIGEC, and V(D)J alignment was performed with MiXCR. Vaccine-responding clonotypes were defined with edgeR using replicate PBMC samples, requiring FDR below 0.01 and a log2 fold change above 5 up to day 15. Each bulk clonotype was labeled CD4 or CD8 based on which sequenced repertoire, CD4 or CD8, contained the clonotype at higher abundance. TCRdb redid the processing of the public reads, applying fastp at Q25 and MiXCR, and retained in-frame beta chains. Rows matching on CDR3 protein sequence are summarized as one entry with the most common DNA and genes. The V and J calls, along with clone size, are taken from TCRdb and not from the paper's own processing. In this sample the table shows 500,000 to 650,000 distinct CDR3 sequences, 10% to 15% of which occur a single time. Approximately 15% of the sample comes from the top ten.

The treatment or condition label here, explained by the study, means: live attenuated yellow fever vaccine strain. At each blood-draw timepoint, two biological replicates of bulk PBMCs were obtained. PBMCs were isolated from peripheral blood using a standard Ficoll-Paque protocol. TriZol was used to extract RNA from bulk PBMCs, CD4 and CD8 fractions, and dextramer-positive and dextramer-negative fractions. The CDR3 contains 15 residues, cysteine and phenylalanine counted. Just the 45-base CDR3 DNA is kept, in frame starting at base 1. For this chain, trimming is 1 base at the V end and 2 bases at the J end, and the number of junction bases without a gene match is 7. From the germline V gene, CDR1 is SQVTM and CDR2 is ANQGSEA.

The receptor comes from a man aged 25 to 40 who received the YFV17D yellow fever vaccine. The receptor chain draws on TRBV29-1 and TRBJ2-5, with 7 bases matching TRBD2. Source: PBMCs, taken on the day of the yellow fever booster vaccination. The CDR3 region has the sequence CSVEGASGLQETQYF. Read as DNA, the sequence is TGCAGCGTTGAAGGGGCTAGCGGACTACAAGAGACCCAGTACTTC.